The rows below give T cell receptor beta chains drawn from one sample of a study of coeliac disease. Sequenced by immunoSEQ multiplex PCR; TCRdb stores in-frame clones only, minus some. Of roughly 7,300 clones listed, 63% are singletons. Material: lamina propria lymphocytes from the gut. The receptors were sampled from a woman in her sixties or seventies with active celiac disease. Both conserved end residues are part of each CDR3. A D gene is named only where the DNA matches it firmly. Clone size appears in some rows only: once, few, many, or a class for an expanded clone.

v_gene: TRBV30; d_gene: -; abundance: few; j_gene: TRBJ2-3; CDR3aa: CAWKRLVQPDTQYF; CDR3nt: TGTGCCTGGAAACGACTAGTTCAGCCAGATACGCAGTATTTT
v_gene: TRBV11-2; d_gene: TRBD2; abundance: -; j_gene: TRBJ2-3; CDR3aa: CASSLRLADYTDTQYF; CDR3nt: TGTGCCAGCAGCTTAAGGCTAGCGGACTACACAGATACGCAGTATTTT
v_gene: TRBV23-1; d_gene: TRBD1; abundance: -; j_gene: TRBJ1-2; CDR3aa: CASSQADRANYGYTF; CDR3nt: TGCGCCAGCAGTCAAGCCGACAGGGCTAACTATGGCTACACCTTC
v_gene: TRBV27; d_gene: -; abundance: few; j_gene: TRBJ2-7; CDR3aa: CASSRNPRYEQYF; CDR3nt: TGTGCCAGCAGCCGAAATCCACGGTACGAGCAGTACTTC
v_gene: TRBV9; d_gene: -; abundance: once; j_gene: TRBJ2-2; CDR3aa: CASSPPLNTGELFF; CDR3nt: TGTGCCAGCAGCCCCCCTCTGAACACCGGGGAGCTGTTTTTT
v_gene: TRBV27; d_gene: -; abundance: -; j_gene: TRBJ2-3; CDR3aa: CASGPAGPTQYF; CDR3nt: TGTGCCAGCGGACCGGCGGGGCCCACGCAGTATTTT
v_gene: TRBV15; d_gene: TRBD1; abundance: -; j_gene: TRBJ1-2; CDR3aa: CATSSPGTGISGYTF; CDR3nt: TGTGCCACCAGCAGTCCCGGGACAGGGATTAGCGGCTACACCTTC
v_gene: TRBV7-3; d_gene: TRBD1; abundance: -; j_gene: TRBJ1-1; CDR3aa: CASSSTGGSEAFF; CDR3nt: TGTGCCAGCAGCTCAACAGGGGGATCTGAAGCTTTCTTT
v_gene: TRBV5-4; d_gene: TRBD2; abundance: -; j_gene: TRBJ2-3; CDR3aa: CASSPLTSGGTDTQYF; CDR3nt: TGTGCCAGCAGCCCATTGACTAGCGGGGGAACAGATACGCAGTATTTT
v_gene: TRBV19; d_gene: TRBD1; abundance: few; j_gene: TRBJ1-2; CDR3aa: CASTQTGENYGYTF; CDR3nt: TGTGCCAGTACCCAGACAGGGGAAAACTATGGCTACACCTTC
v_gene: TRBV28; d_gene: -; abundance: -; j_gene: TRBJ1-5; CDR3aa: CASSLPTGENQPQHF; CDR3nt: TGTGCCAGCAGCCTTCCCACAGGTGAAAATCAGCCCCAGCATTTT
v_gene: TRBV19; d_gene: -; abundance: -; j_gene: TRBJ2-3; CDR3aa: CASSIRDASSTDTQYF; CDR3nt: TGTGCCAGTAGTATACGCGATGCGTCGTCCACAGATACGCAGTATTTT
v_gene: TRBV4-3; d_gene: TRBD1; abundance: -; j_gene: TRBJ1-2; CDR3aa: CASSQGGDRVNYGYTF; CDR3nt: TGCGCCAGCAGCCAAGGAGGGGACAGGGTGAACTATGGCTACACCTTC
v_gene: TRBV4-2; d_gene: -; abundance: -; j_gene: TRBJ1-2; CDR3aa: CASSQSTGSYGYTF; CDR3nt: TGTGCCAGCAGCCAGTCAACAGGGTCGTATGGCTACACCTTC
v_gene: TRBV7-3; d_gene: TRBD1; abundance: -; j_gene: TRBJ2-5; CDR3aa: CASSARNRGQETQYF; CDR3nt: TGTGCCAGCAGCGCCCGGAACAGGGGCCAAGAGACCCAGTACTTC
v_gene: TRBV28; d_gene: TRBD1; abundance: -; j_gene: TRBJ1-1; CDR3aa: CASSGESGSGQGAAFF; CDR3nt: TGTGCCAGCAGCGGGGAATCTGGGTCGGGACAGGGGGCTGCTTTCTTT
v_gene: TRBV9; d_gene: -; abundance: -; j_gene: TRBJ1-1; CDR3aa: CASSPRGWGGQNTEAFF; CDR3nt: TGTGCCAGCAGCCCCAGAGGGTGGGGGGGGCAGAACACTGAAGCTTTCTTT
v_gene: TRBV30; d_gene: -; abundance: -; j_gene: TRBJ1-2; CDR3aa: CAWSVPSGGYTF; CDR3nt: TGTGCCTGGAGTGTACCAAGCGGTGGCTACACCTTC
v_gene: TRBV4-1; d_gene: TRBD2; abundance: -; j_gene: TRBJ2-3; CDR3aa: CASSQEKTSGRSSDTQYF; CDR3nt: TGCGCCAGCAGCCAAGAGAAAACGAGCGGGAGGAGCTCTGATACGCAGTATTTT
v_gene: TRBV5-1; d_gene: -; abundance: -; j_gene: TRBJ1-1; CDR3aa: CASSYQGWAFF; CDR3nt: TGCGCCAGCAGCTATCAGGGTTGGGCTTTCTTT
v_gene: TRBV7-3; d_gene: TRBD1; abundance: -; j_gene: TRBJ2-1; CDR3aa: CASSLITTGVNEQFF; CDR3nt: TGTGCCAGCAGCTTAATTACGACAGGGGTGAATGAGCAGTTCTTC
v_gene: TRBV28; d_gene: -; abundance: few; j_gene: TRBJ1-2; CDR3aa: CASMKGGNYGYTF; CDR3nt: TGTGCCAGCATGAAAGGGGGTAACTATGGCTACACCTTC
v_gene: TRBV9; d_gene: TRBD2; abundance: -; j_gene: TRBJ2-5; CDR3aa: CASSVAGTSGGVETQYF; CDR3nt: TGTGCCAGCAGCGTAGCTGGGACTAGCGGGGGGGTAGAGACCCAGTACTTC
v_gene: TRBV6-6; d_gene: -; abundance: few; j_gene: TRBJ1-2; CDR3aa: CASSRSSDYGYTF; CDR3nt: TGTGCCAGCAGTAGATCGAGTGACTATGGCTACACCTTC
v_gene: TRBV6-6; d_gene: -; abundance: -; j_gene: TRBJ2-1; CDR3aa: CASSYSWYSEQFF; CDR3nt: TGTGCCAGCAGTTACTCGTGGTACAGTGAGCAGTTCTTC
v_gene: TRBV2; d_gene: -; abundance: -; j_gene: TRBJ1-5; CDR3aa: CASSEASLRYAGGLNQPQHF; CDR3nt: TGTGCCAGCAGTGAAGCGTCGCTTCGTTACGCGGGGGGATTGAATCAGCCCCAGCATTTT
v_gene: TRBV11-2; d_gene: TRBD2; abundance: -; j_gene: TRBJ2-3; CDR3aa: CASSLSSGRAHPMDTQYF; CDR3nt: TGTGCCAGCAGCTTGAGTAGCGGGAGGGCCCATCCGATGGATACGCAGTATTTT
v_gene: TRBV19; d_gene: TRBD2; abundance: -; j_gene: TRBJ2-3; CDR3aa: CASSKRTSGTDTQYF; CDR3nt: TGTGCCAGTAGTAAGCGGACTAGCGGCACAGATACGCAGTATTTT
v_gene: TRBV7-2; d_gene: TRBD1; abundance: -; j_gene: TRBJ1-1; CDR3aa: CASSSYTTGVTEAFF; CDR3nt: TGTGCCAGCAGCTCGTACACTACAGGGGTTACTGAAGCTTTCTTT
v_gene: TRBV28; d_gene: TRBD1; abundance: -; j_gene: TRBJ1-2; CDR3aa: CASSRLGTENGYTF; CDR3nt: TGTGCCAGCAGTCGGTTGGGGACAGAAAATGGCTACACCTTC
v_gene: TRBV6-6; d_gene: TRBD1; abundance: -; j_gene: TRBJ2-7; CDR3aa: CASSTARGQGGYEQYF; CDR3nt: TGTGCCAGCAGTACCGCACGGGGACAGGGCGGTTACGAGCAGTACTTC
v_gene: TRBV10-3; d_gene: -; abundance: -; j_gene: TRBJ2-5; CDR3aa: CAILWEAQETQYF; CDR3nt: TGTGCCATCCTATGGGAGGCACAAGAGACCCAGTACTTC
v_gene: TRBV11-1; d_gene: -; abundance: -; j_gene: TRBJ2-5; CDR3aa: CASSDWAGGAGEQYF; CDR3nt: TGTGCCAGCAGCGACTGGGCAGGGGGCGCGGGAGAGCAGTACTTC
v_gene: TRBV18; d_gene: -; abundance: -; j_gene: TRBJ2-6; CDR3aa: CASSPDSSGANVLTF; CDR3nt: TGTGCCAGCTCACCGGACAGCTCTGGGGCCAACGTCCTGACTTTC
v_gene: TRBV27; d_gene: -; abundance: -; j_gene: TRBJ1-5; CDR3aa: CASSYFQGSNQPQHF; CDR3nt: TGTGCCAGCAGCTATTTTCAGGGGAGCAATCAGCCCCAGCATTTT
v_gene: TRBV5-4; d_gene: -; abundance: -; j_gene: TRBJ1-6; CDR3aa: CASSLSGRNSPLHF; CDR3nt: TGTGCCAGCAGCTTGTCAGGAAGGAATTCACCCCTCCACTTT
v_gene: TRBV7-2; d_gene: TRBD1; abundance: few; j_gene: TRBJ2-1; CDR3aa: CASSFQQGGTGYNEQFF; CDR3nt: TGTGCCAGCAGCTTCCAACAGGGCGGGACAGGATACAATGAGCAGTTCTTC
v_gene: TRBV9; d_gene: -; abundance: -; j_gene: TRBJ2-5; CDR3aa: CASSIRPGETQYF; CDR3nt: TGTGCCAGCAGCATACGCCCAGGGGAGACCCAGTACTTC
v_gene: TRBV2; d_gene: TRBD2; abundance: few; j_gene: TRBJ2-1; CDR3aa: CASWGGSSGQQFF; CDR3nt: TGTGCCAGCTGGGGGGGGAGTTCGGGACAGCAGTTCTTC
v_gene: TRBV29-1; d_gene: TRBD2; abundance: -; j_gene: TRBJ2-5; CDR3aa: CSVDPSGQETQYF; CDR3nt: TGCAGCGTTGATCCTAGCGGACAAGAGACCCAGTACTTC
v_gene: TRBV7-8; d_gene: -; abundance: -; j_gene: TRBJ2-3; CDR3aa: CASSLVQGQGISDTQYF; CDR3nt: TGTGCCAGCAGCTTAGTTCAGGGGCAAGGAATTTCAGATACGCAGTATTTT
v_gene: TRBV6-6; d_gene: TRBD1; abundance: -; j_gene: TRBJ1-3; CDR3aa: CASSSKTGSGNTIYF; CDR3nt: TGTGCCAGCAGTTCAAAGACAGGGAGCGGAAACACCATATATTTT
v_gene: TRBV27; d_gene: TRBD1; abundance: -; j_gene: TRBJ1-2; CDR3aa: CASSRRKQGYGYTF; CDR3nt: TGTGCCAGCAGCCGAAGAAAACAGGGGTATGGCTACACCTTC
v_gene: TRBV5-1; d_gene: TRBD2; abundance: -; j_gene: TRBJ2-3; CDR3aa: CASSLTGTSGSRAQFSQYF; CDR3nt: TGCGCCAGCAGCTTGACCGGGACTAGCGGGAGTAGGGCACAATTTTCGCAGTATTTT
v_gene: TRBV4-3; d_gene: TRBD1; abundance: -; j_gene: TRBJ2-2; CDR3aa: CASSRGTGSFTGELFF; CDR3nt: TGCGCCAGCAGCCGGGGGACAGGTAGTTTCACCGGGGAGCTGTTTTTT
v_gene: TRBV30; d_gene: TRBD2; abundance: -; j_gene: TRBJ2-1; CDR3aa: CAWIRSSGSSYNEQFF; CDR3nt: TGTGCCTGGATCCGGAGTAGCGGGAGCTCCTACAATGAGCAGTTCTTC
v_gene: TRBV16; d_gene: -; abundance: -; j_gene: TRBJ2-2; CDR3aa: CASSDMSGASNTGELFF; CDR3nt: TGTGCCAGCAGCGATATGTCAGGGGCCTCGAACACCGGGGAGCTGTTTTTT
v_gene: TRBV4-2; d_gene: -; abundance: few; j_gene: TRBJ1-2; CDR3aa: CASSHFGAGANYGYTF; CDR3nt: TGTGCCAGCAGCCATTTCGGAGCAGGGGCTAACTATGGCTACACCTTC
v_gene: TRBV7-2; d_gene: TRBD1; abundance: -; j_gene: TRBJ1-1; CDR3aa: CASSFRQGNTEAFF; CDR3nt: TGTGCCAGCAGCTTCAGACAGGGGAACACTGAAGCTTTCTTT
v_gene: TRBV4-2; d_gene: -; abundance: -; j_gene: TRBJ2-1; CDR3aa: CASSQDVPNEQFF; CDR3nt: TGTGCCAGCAGCCAAGACGTTCCCAATGAGCAGTTCTTC
v_gene: TRBV6-6; d_gene: TRBD1; abundance: few; j_gene: TRBJ2-3; CDR3aa: CASREQGVPTDTQYF; CDR3nt: TGTGCCAGCAGAGAACAGGGGGTCCCCACAGATACGCAGTATTTT
v_gene: TRBV19; d_gene: -; abundance: few; j_gene: TRBJ1-5; CDR3aa: CASSILAGNQPQHF; CDR3nt: TGTGCCAGTAGTATCCTGGCAGGGAATCAGCCCCAGCATTTT
v_gene: TRBV7-2; d_gene: TRBD2; abundance: -; j_gene: TRBJ2-5; CDR3aa: CASSRWASGTQETQYF; CDR3nt: TGTGCCAGCAGCCGGTGGGCTAGCGGGACGCAAGAGACCCAGTACTTC
v_gene: TRBV28; d_gene: TRBD2; abundance: -; j_gene: TRBJ2-3; CDR3aa: CATRSGIGTDTQYF; CDR3nt: TGTGCCACCCGGAGCGGGATAGGTACAGATACGCAGTATTTT
v_gene: TRBV28; d_gene: -; abundance: -; j_gene: TRBJ1-4; CDR3aa: CASSPSGVGSEKLFF; CDR3nt: TGTGCCAGCAGCCCTTCAGGGGTGGGGTCTGAAAAACTGTTTTTT
v_gene: TRBV27; d_gene: TRBD1; abundance: -; j_gene: TRBJ1-4; CDR3aa: CASRPGQGREKLFF; CDR3nt: TGTGCCAGCAGACCAGGACAGGGTCGTGAAAAACTGTTTTTT
v_gene: TRBV28; d_gene: TRBD2; abundance: -; j_gene: TRBJ2-7; CDR3aa: CASSPGTSGSWGEQYF; CDR3nt: TGTGCCAGCAGTCCGGGGACTAGCGGGAGTTGGGGCGAGCAGTACTTC
v_gene: TRBV5-4; d_gene: TRBD2; abundance: -; j_gene: TRBJ2-1; CDR3aa: CASSLGFSGRGGNEQFF; CDR3nt: TGTGCCAGCAGCTTGGGGTTTAGCGGGAGGGGTGGTAATGAGCAGTTCTTC
v_gene: TRBV9; d_gene: -; abundance: -; j_gene: TRBJ2-5; CDR3aa: CASSVGVGVETQYF; CDR3nt: TGTGCCAGCAGCGTAGGAGTCGGGGTGGAGACCCAGTACTTC